This T cell receptor (beta chain) was recorded in a study of blood T cells in healthy people across ages. In this sample, this clonotype turned up a few times. Alongside a J-beta primer mix, a sample-barcoded 5' primer served in a second PCR lasting about 7 to 12 cycles. MiXCR, applied by TCRdb to the 5' RACE reads, yields one record per CDR3 protein. There are approximately 490,000 distinct CDR3 sequences in the sample; about 25% occur only once, and just over 8.5% lies in the top ten. Germline V gives CDR1 SGHAT, CDR2 FQDESV (reference sequence). The CDR3 is 13 residues long. The V end was cut by 7 bases, the J end by 3 bases, with 10 bases between. This sample also belongs to another study, concerning T cells of mothers and their children.

The rearrangement uses TRBV11-1 and TRBJ2-1; D remains ambiguous. Specimen: blood. This receptor was identified in a boy between 10 and 17 years old in good health. CDR3 residues: CASTLGLYNEQFF. Written as DNA, the CDR3 is TGTGCCAGCACCCTAGGCCTCTACAATGAGCAGTTCTTC.